This paragraph reports one T cell receptor beta chain. There is no known antigen for this receptor. Per-base qualities were not stored, and no clone one base away is much larger. RNA was extracted with the RNeasy kit and about 0.5 to 1 ug was reverse transcribed using random hexamers. TCR beta CDR3 regions were amplified with the immunoSEQ multiplex PCR assay covering 54 Vbeta and 13 Jbeta segments. Bias from PCR amplification was corrected by using a synthetic template baseline for primer optimization and for computational correction. Under the source paper's analysis protocol: Reads were annotated to V, D and J genes according to IMGT and were analyzed with immunoSEQ Analyzer, with only productive sequences retained. Clonality was calculated as one minus the Shannon entropy normalized by log2 of the number of productive unique sequences. Public and private clones were assessed among the 100 most prevalent clones of each patient and control. Clones were defined as Susac-specific if absent from the healthy and MS cohorts, from 1052 published viral clones and from other ImmuneACCESS disease sequences. The public reads were run again by TCRdb, first through fastp at Q25 and then through MiXCR, and only productive beta chains were kept. Every CDR3 protein is listed once, alongside the most common genes and DNA of its rows. The authors' filters were not applied to this entry. Here the sample has around 200,000 distinct CDR3 sequences; 95% occur a single time. 0.1% of the sample rests with the top ten.

This sample is drawn from a study of CD8 T cells in Susac syndrome (dated by TCRdb to 2018 to 2020). For the study in its entirety: The study used repertoire sequencing to test whether antigen drove CD8+ T cell activation and differentiation in Susac syndrome.

Findings and caveats that apply to the study as a whole: The TCR sequencing and HLA analysis was acknowledged to have included a relatively small number of individuals.

High-throughput TCR beta sequencing profiled peripheral blood CD8+ and CD4+ T cells from healthy donors, Susac syndrome patients and multiple sclerosis patients. The healthy donors served as controls matched for age and sex. Bulk CD8+ and CD4+ T cells were purified magnetically by negative isolation, whereas CD8+ TEMRA cells were enriched by FACS. Blood was collected in EDTA tubes and processed within 24 hours, with PBMCs isolated through density gradient centrifugation. PBMCs intended for TCR sequencing were frozen in liquid nitrogen and were later thawed in a 37 degrees C water bath. A purity of at least 90% was achieved for sorted or isolated CD4+, CD8+ and CD8+ TEMRA cells. Relative to germline, V is missing 6 bases and J is missing 4 bases, with 9 bases of the junction outside any gene match. CDR1 KGHSH and CDR2 LQKENI were looked up in the germline V gene. CDR3 length: 15 amino acids, cysteine to phenylalanine. The sequence is cut down to CDR3 DNA, 45 bases in frame from base 1.

The TCR comes from a human donor in good health. Rearrangement joined TRBV18 to TRBJ2-1; 7 bases in between match TRBD2. Sequenced input: CD4+ T cells from PBMCs. The CDR3 amino acid sequence is: CASSLVGRGYNEQFF. The bases are TGTGCCAGCTCCCTCGTTGGGCGGGGGTACAATGAGCAGTTCTTC.